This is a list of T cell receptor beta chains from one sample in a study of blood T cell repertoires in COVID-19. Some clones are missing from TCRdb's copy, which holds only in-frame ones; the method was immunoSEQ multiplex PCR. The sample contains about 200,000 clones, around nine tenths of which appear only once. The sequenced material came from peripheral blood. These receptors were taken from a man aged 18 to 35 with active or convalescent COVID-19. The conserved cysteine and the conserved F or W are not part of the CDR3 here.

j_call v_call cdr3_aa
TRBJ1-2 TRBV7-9 ASSLPDRGEDYGYT
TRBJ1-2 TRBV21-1 ASSPQGFYGYT
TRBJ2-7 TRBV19 ASSIDINRDYEQY
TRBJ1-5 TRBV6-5 ASRGTGTNQPQH
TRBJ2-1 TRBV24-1 ATSDLPTGGYNEQF
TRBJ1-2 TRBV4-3 ASSQDLTGPGYT
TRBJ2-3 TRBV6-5 ASTLAGTDTQY
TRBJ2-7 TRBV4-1 ASRGGLAGTYEQY
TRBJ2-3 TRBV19 ASSMQLAASTDTQY
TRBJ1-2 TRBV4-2 ASSPLRPGQEYGYT
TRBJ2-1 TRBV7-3 ASSPYITDRGDNEQF
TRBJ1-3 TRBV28 ASRFRGDTIY
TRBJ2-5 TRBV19 ASSALRGEGRETQY
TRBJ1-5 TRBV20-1 SASNPRQGRGNQPQH
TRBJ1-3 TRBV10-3 AILGQASGNTIY
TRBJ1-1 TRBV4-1 ASSHPPPTGGNTEAF
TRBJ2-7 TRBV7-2 ASSGPGLAGELSYEQY
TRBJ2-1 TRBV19 ASSIIGGSSEQF
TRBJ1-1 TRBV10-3 AISESGTGGTLSAEAF
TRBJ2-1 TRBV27 ASSLWGESYNEQF
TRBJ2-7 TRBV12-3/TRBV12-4 ASRPSGGGEQY
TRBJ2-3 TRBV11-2 ASSLEPSGLAGGMTDTQY
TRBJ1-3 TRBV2 ASSTEDYSGNTIY
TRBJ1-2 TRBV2 ATPGEGDANYGYT
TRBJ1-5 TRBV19 ASSLSTGGSNQPQH
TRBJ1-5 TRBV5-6 ASSYQGRESSQH
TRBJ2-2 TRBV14 ASSQGRGAGELF
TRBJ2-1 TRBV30 ACRASGLVNEQF
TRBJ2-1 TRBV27 ASSFRYTGDEQF
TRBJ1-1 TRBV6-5 ASSRPGIEAF
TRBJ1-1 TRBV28 ASSVSPGTANTEAF
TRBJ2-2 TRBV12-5 ASGLAGTGVGGELF
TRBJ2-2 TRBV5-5 ASSLRLAGGKTGELF
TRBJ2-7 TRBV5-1 ASSLYTGDSPYEQY
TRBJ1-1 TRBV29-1 SVHDTSNTEAF
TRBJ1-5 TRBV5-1 ASSFGTGKGQPQH
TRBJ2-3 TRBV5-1 ASSLRGLATDTQY
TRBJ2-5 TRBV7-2 ASSLAPGLETQY
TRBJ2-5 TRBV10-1 ASSGLAQETQY
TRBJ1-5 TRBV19 ASSSQGRNQPQH
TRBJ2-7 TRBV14 ASSRSGNEQY
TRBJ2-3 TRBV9 ASSVEHLTSGGYGTDTQY
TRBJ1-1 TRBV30 AWNLQGAGTEAF
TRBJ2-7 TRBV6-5 ASTRDSYEQY
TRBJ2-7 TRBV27 ASSPGSGVVDEQY
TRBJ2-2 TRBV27 ASSLFRSTGELF
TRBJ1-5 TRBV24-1 AVGAGDNQPQH
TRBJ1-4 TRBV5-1 ASSSGPGGSEKLF
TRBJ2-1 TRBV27 ASSGDGISYNEQF
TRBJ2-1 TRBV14 ASSQDPRGLAGGLSSYNEQF
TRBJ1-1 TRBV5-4 ASSLIPTEAF
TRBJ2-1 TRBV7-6 ASSWTILGSSYNEQF
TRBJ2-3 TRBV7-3 ASSPGLASTDTQY
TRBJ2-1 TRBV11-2 ASSQDRALGSSYNEQF
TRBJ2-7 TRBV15 ATSRDRGTYEQY